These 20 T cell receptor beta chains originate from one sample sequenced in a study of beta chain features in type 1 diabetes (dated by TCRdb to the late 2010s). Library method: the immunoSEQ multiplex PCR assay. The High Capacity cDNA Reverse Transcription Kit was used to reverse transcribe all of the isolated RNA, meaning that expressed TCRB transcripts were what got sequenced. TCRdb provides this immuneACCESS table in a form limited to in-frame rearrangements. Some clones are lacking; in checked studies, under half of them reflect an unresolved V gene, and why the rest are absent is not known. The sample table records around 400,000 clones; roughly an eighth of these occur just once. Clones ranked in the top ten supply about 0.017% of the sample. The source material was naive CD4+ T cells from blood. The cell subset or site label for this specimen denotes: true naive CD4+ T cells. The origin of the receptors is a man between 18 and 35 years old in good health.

The DNA for the CDR3 is TGCGCCAGCAGCTTGGAGGGGGTGATGAGCTCTGGAAACACCATATATTTT. It encodes CASSLEGVMSSGNTIYF. V usage is TRBV5-1 and J usage is TRBJ1-3; a weak D match, TRBD1 (6 bases). Trimming stripped 0 bases from V and 0 bases from J, with 13 bases between. Per germline, CDR1 SGHRS and CDR2 YFSETQ. The CDR3 runs 17 residues. The variable domain in full, completed from reference TRBV5-1 and TRBJ1-3, reads KAGVTQTPRYLIKTRGQQVTLSCSPISGHRSVSWYQQTPGQGLQFLFEYFSETQRNKGNFPGRFSGRQFSNSRSEMNVSTLELGDSALYLCASSLEGVMSSGNTIYFGEGSWLTVV.

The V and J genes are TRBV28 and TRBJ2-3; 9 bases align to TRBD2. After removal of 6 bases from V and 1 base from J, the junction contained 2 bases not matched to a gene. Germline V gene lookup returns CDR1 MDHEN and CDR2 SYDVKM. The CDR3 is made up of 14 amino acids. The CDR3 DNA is TGTGCCAGCAGGCGGGAGGGGGGCACAGATACGCAGTATTTT. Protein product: CASRREGGTDTQYF.

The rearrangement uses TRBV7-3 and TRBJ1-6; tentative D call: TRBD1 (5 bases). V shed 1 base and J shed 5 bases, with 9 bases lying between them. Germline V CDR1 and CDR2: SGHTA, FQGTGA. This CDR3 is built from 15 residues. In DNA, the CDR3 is TGTGCCAGCAGCTTAAGTGGGACTCATAATTCACCCCTCCACTTT. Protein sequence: CASSLSGTHNSPLHF.

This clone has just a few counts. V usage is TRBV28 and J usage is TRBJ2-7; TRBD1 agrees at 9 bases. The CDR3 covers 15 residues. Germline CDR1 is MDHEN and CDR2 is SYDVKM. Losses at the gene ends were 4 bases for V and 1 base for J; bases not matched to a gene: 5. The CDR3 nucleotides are TGTGCCAGCAGTTCCTCCGGGACAGGGTCCTACGAGCAGTACTTC. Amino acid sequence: CASSSSGTGSYEQYF.

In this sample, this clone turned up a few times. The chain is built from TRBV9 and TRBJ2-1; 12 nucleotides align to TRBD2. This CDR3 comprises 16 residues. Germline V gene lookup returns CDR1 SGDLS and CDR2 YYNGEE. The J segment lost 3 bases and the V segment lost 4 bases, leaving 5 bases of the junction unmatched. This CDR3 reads CASSFRLAGDYNEQFF. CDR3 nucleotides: TGTGCCAGCAGCTTCCGACTAGCGGGGGACTACAATGAGCAGTTCTTC.

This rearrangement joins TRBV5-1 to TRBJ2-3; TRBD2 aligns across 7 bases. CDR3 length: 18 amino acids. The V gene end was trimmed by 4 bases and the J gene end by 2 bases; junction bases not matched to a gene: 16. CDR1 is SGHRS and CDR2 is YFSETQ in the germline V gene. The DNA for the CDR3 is TGCGCCAGCAGCAACGGGAGGATGGTGGGAGGGCACACAGATACGCAGTATTTT. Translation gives CASSNGRMVGGHTDTQYF.

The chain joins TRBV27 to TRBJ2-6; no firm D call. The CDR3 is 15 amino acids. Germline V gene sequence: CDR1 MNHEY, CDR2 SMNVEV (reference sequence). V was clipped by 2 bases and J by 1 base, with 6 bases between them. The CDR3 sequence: CASSLIHSGANVLTF. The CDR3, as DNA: TGTGCCAGCAGTTTAATACATTCTGGGGCCAACGTCCTGACTTTC.

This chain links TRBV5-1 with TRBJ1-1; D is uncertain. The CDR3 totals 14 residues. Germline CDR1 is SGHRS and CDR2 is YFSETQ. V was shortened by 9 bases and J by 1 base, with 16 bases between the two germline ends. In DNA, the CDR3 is TGCGCCACTTCCTCTAGGGAGGCGAACACTGAAGCTTTCTTT. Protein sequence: CATSSREANTEAFF.

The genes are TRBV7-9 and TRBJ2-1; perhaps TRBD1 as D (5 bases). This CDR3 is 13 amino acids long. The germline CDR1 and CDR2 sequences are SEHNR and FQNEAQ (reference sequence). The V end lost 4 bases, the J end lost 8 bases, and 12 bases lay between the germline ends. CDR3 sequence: CASSSGLGDEQFF. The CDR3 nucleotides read TGTGCCAGCAGCTCAGGGTTAGGGGATGAGCAGTTCTTC.

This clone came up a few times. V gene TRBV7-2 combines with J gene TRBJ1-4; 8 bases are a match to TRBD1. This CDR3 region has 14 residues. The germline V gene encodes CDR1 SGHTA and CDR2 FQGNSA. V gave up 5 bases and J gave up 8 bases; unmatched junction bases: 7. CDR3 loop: CASSKTGVREKLFF. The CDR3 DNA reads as TGTGCCAGCAGCAAGACAGGGGTCCGGGAAAAACTGTTTTTT.

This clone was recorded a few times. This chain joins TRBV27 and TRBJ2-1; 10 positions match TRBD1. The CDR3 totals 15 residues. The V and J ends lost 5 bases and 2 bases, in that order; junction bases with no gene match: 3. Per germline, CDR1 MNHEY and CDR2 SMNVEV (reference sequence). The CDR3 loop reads CASSPGQGAYNEQFF. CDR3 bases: TGTGCCAGCAGTCCCGGACAGGGGGCCTACAATGAGCAGTTCTTC.

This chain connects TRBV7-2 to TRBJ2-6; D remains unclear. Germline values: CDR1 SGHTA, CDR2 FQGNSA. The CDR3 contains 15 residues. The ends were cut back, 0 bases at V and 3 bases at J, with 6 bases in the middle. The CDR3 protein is CASSLARGGANVLTF. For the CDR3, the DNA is TGTGCCAGCAGCTTAGCACGCGGTGGGGCCAACGTCCTGACTTTC.

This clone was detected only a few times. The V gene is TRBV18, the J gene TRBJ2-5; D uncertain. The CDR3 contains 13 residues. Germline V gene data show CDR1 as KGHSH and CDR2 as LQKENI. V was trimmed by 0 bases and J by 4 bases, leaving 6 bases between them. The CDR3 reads CASSPPVVETQYF. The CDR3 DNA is TGTGCCAGCTCACCACCGGTAGTAGAGACCCAGTACTTC.

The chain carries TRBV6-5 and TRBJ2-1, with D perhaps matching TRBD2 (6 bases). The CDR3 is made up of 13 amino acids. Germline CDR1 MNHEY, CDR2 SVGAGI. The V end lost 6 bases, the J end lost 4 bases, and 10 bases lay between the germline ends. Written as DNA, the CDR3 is TGTGCCAGCAGATCGAGCGGGTACAATGAGCAGTTCTTC. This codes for CASRSSGYNEQFF.

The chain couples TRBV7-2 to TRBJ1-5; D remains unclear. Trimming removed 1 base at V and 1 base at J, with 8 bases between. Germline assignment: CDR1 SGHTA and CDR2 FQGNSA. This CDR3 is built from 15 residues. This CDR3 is CASSLDGLSNQPQHF. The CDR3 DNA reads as TGTGCCAGCAGCTTAGACGGGTTGAGCAATCAGCCCCAGCATTTT.

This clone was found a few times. The CDR3 is CASSIRVSYEQYF. For the CDR3, the DNA is TGTGCCAGTAGTATCCGAGTTTCCTACGAGCAGTACTTC. V gene TRBV19 combines with J gene TRBJ2-7; D is unclear. CDR1 is LNHDA, CDR2 SQIVND, per germline (reference sequence). This CDR3 is built from 13 residues. V was pared by 3 bases and J by 1 base, with 7 bases between.

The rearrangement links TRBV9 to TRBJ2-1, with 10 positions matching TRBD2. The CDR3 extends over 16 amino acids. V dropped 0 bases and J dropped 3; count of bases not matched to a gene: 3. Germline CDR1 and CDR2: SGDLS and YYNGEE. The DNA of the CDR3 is TGTGCCAGCAGCGTAGATAGCGGGAGGAGCTACAATGAGCAGTTCTTC. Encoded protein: CASSVDSGRSYNEQFF. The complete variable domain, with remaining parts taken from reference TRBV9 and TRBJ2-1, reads DSGVTQTPKHLITATGQRVTLRCSPRSGDLSVYWYQQSLDQGLQFLIQYYNGEERAKGNILERFSAQQFPDLHSELNLSSLELGDSALYFCASSVDSGRSYNEQFFGPGTRLTVL.

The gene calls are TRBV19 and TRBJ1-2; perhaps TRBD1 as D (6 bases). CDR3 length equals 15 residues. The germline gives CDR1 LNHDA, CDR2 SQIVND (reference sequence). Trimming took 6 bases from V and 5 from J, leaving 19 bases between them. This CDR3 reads CASRTQMGAGYGYTF. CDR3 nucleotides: TGTGCCAGTAGAACACAGATGGGGGCTGGATATGGCTACACCTTC.

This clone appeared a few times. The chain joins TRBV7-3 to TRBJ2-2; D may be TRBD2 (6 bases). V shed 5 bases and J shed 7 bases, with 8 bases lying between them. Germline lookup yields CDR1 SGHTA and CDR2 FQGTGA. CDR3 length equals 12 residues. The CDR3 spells CASSPGSGELFF. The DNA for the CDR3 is TGTGCCAGCAGCCCCGGGAGCGGGGAGCTGTTTTTT.

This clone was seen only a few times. DNA of the CDR3: TGTGCCTGGAGTGCTTCAGGGGTCAATCAGCCCCAGCATTTT. It yields the protein CAWSASGVNQPQHF. This sequence joins TRBV30 and TRBJ1-5, with a possible D match to TRBD1 (6 bases). CDR3 length: 14 residues. Per the germline V gene, CDR1 is GTSNPN and CDR2 is SVGIG (reference sequence). Trimming took 1 base from V and 3 from J, leaving 10 bases between them.